These T cell receptor beta chains were read from a single sample in a study of blood T cell repertoires in COVID-19. Clones were sequenced by immunoSEQ multiplex PCR, and TCRdb holds only the in-frame ones, with some missing. The data hold 200,000 to 250,000 clones, with 75% to 90% observed a single time. The sequenced material came from peripheral blood. Receptors originate from a human donor in a cohort sampled during active COVID-19. The CDR3 runs from the conserved cysteine through the conserved F or W. The D gene is left open where the match is weak. The size of a clone is reported for some rows only, either as once, few or many, or as a class for expanded clones.

cdr3_nt cdr3_aa v_call d_call clone_size j_call
TGCGCCAGCAGCCATGGGGGGACCTACGAGCAGTACTTC CASSHGGTYEQYF TRBV4-3 . . TRBJ2-7
TGTGCCTGGAGAGGACTAGCGGGAGGGAACACCGGGGAGCTGTTTTTT CAWRGLAGGNTGELFF TRBV30 TRBD2 . TRBJ2-2
TGCGCCAGCAGCCAAGATCTGGGGGGAAGAGGCTACACCTTC CASSQDLGGRGYTF TRBV4-3 . . TRBJ1-2
TGTGCCAGCAGTCCCGGGACAGGGCATGCCTTC CASSPGTGHAF TRBV25-1 TRBD1 . TRBJ1-2
TGTGCCAGCAGCTTGACAGGGACTAGCCACGAGCAGTACTTC CASSLTGTSHEQYF TRBV7-2 TRBD2 . TRBJ2-7
TGTGCCAGCAGCTCCTCGGGACAGGGGGCTTTAATCGAGCAGTACTTC CASSSSGQGALIEQYF TRBV7-2 TRBD1 . TRBJ2-7
TGTGCCAGCACGTCAGGATCACACTATAATTCACCCCTCCACTTT CASTSGSHYNSPLHF TRBV6-6 . . TRBJ1-6
TGTGCCAGTAGTATCCGGGATTCCAATCAGCCCCAGCATTTT CASSIRDSNQPQHF TRBV19 . . TRBJ1-5
TGCGCCAGCACCCGGGGGGGGAACACTGAAGCTTTCTTT CASTRGGNTEAFF TRBV5-1 . . TRBJ1-1
TGCAGCGTTGACGTGGGGGGCTATGGCTACACCTTC CSVDVGGYGYTF TRBV29-1 . . TRBJ1-2
TGCGCCAGCAGCCATCGACAGGGGACCTCCTACGAGCAGTACTTC CASSHRQGTSYEQYF TRBV4-1 TRBD1 . TRBJ2-7
TGTGCCAGCGGATCCGGGACTGGGTTTTACGAGCAGTACTTC CASGSGTGFYEQYF TRBV28 . . TRBJ2-7
TGCGCCAGCAGCCAGGGCCAGGGGTTCAATCAGCCCCAGCATTTT CASSQGQGFNQPQHF TRBV4-3 . . TRBJ1-5
TGTGCCAGCAGTTTATCTGGGGGCAACACTGAAGCTTTCTTT CASSLSGGNTEAFF TRBV28 . . TRBJ1-1
TGTGCCAGCAGCTTAGGGGGGACTAGCGGCTACGAGCAGTACTTC CASSLGGTSGYEQYF TRBV11-3 TRBD2 . TRBJ2-7
TGTGCCAGCAGGTCGGGAGGGCTAGCGGGGGCGAAAGACAATGAGCAGTTCTTC CASRSGGLAGAKDNEQFF TRBV9 TRBD2 . TRBJ2-1
TGTGCCAGCAGTTTCAGACTAGTCGACGCCAAAAACATTCAGTACTTC CASSFRLVDAKNIQYF TRBV6-5 . . TRBJ2-4
TGTGCCTGGAGTGCCGTTACACCTGAAGCTTTCTTT CAWSAVTPEAFF TRBV30 . once TRBJ1-1
TGTGCCAGCAGCTTAGTCCTAGCGGGAGGGTTTGATACGCAGTATTTT CASSLVLAGGFDTQYF TRBV7-6 TRBD2 . TRBJ2-3
TGCAGCGGGAAGAGCGGGTACAATGAGCAGTTCTTC CSGKSGYNEQFF TRBV29-1 . . TRBJ2-1
TGTGCCAGCAGTTTGACTAGGGCCCCCCCCGAGCAGTACTTC CASSLTRAPPEQYF TRBV28 . . TRBJ2-7
TGTGCCAGCGGCACAACAAGCTCTGGAAACACCATATATTTT CASGTTSSGNTIYF TRBV9 . . TRBJ1-3
TGTGCCAGCAGTGGGGGGTTGCTAGCGGAACTCTACGAGCAGTACTTC CASSGGLLAELYEQYF TRBV27 TRBD2 . TRBJ2-7
TGTGCCAGCAGCTTGGCCGGGGGCGGGAGGGCCAGCGGTACGCAGTATTTT CASSLAGGGRASGTQYF TRBV5-4 TRBD2 . TRBJ2-3
TGTGCCAGCACTAACAGGGGTTCTGCAGATACGCAGTATTTT CASTNRGSADTQYF TRBV28 TRBD1 few TRBJ2-3
TGTGCCAGCAGTTACCGGAGAGGCTACGAGCAGTACTTC CASSYRRGYEQYF TRBV6-2/TRBV6-3 . . TRBJ2-7
TGTGCCAGCAGCTTGGGGAGGCCGGCTGAAGCTTTCTTT CASSLGRPAEAFF TRBV5-8 . . TRBJ1-1
TGTGCCAGCTCACGACAGTCCTACGAGCAGTACTTC CASSRQSYEQYF TRBV18 . . TRBJ2-7
TGTGCCAGCCTGGGCGGGTACAAAAACATTCAGTACTTC CASLGGYKNIQYF TRBV18 . . TRBJ2-4
TGTGCCACCAGCAGGCTCGGTCAGCCCCAGCATTTT CATSRLGQPQHF TRBV15 . . TRBJ1-5
TGTGCCAGCAGTCAAACAGGGGTCGGGGCCAACGTCCTGACTTTC CASSQTGVGANVLTF TRBV6-2/TRBV6-3 TRBD1 . TRBJ2-6
TGTGCCATCAGTGAATTTGGTCGAATAGACTATGGCTACACCTTC CAISEFGRIDYGYTF TRBV10-3 . . TRBJ1-2
TGTGCCAGCAGCTTGGGAGGGAGAGGAGAGACCCAGTACTTC CASSLGGRGETQYF TRBV5-4 . . TRBJ2-5
TGTGCCAGCAGCGTAGGTAGTTGGGCAGAACAAGAGACCCAGTACTTC CASSVGSWAEQETQYF TRBV9 . . TRBJ2-5
TGTGCCAGCAGCTCCCGGGTAGCGAACACTGAAGCTTTCTTT CASSSRVANTEAFF TRBV5-5 . . TRBJ1-1
TGTGCTAGTGGTTTGGGAAGTAGCGGGAGGAATGAGCAGTTCTTC CASGLGSSGRNEQFF TRBV12-5 TRBD2 . TRBJ2-1
TGTGCCAGCAGGCTATTTGGGCGGAACACTGAAGCTTTCTTT CASRLFGRNTEAFF TRBV27 . . TRBJ1-1
TGTGCCAGCAGCCGTTCCCAGGGGACTGAAGCTTTCTTT CASSRSQGTEAFF TRBV7-2 . . TRBJ1-1
TGTGCCACCTCTAGCGGGAGAAGGAACGAGCAGTACTTC CATSSGRRNEQYF TRBV28 TRBD2 many TRBJ2-7
TGTGCCAGCAGCTACCCCCGGGCCTACAATGAGCAGTTCTTC CASSYPRAYNEQFF TRBV11-2 . . TRBJ2-1
TGTGCCAGTAGTATTAGCTGGAGCTCCTACAATGAGCAGTTCTTC CASSISWSSYNEQFF TRBV19 . . TRBJ2-1
TGTGCCAGCACTCCTCTATCGAACACCGGGGAGCTGTTTTTT CASTPLSNTGELFF TRBV2 . . TRBJ2-2
TGCGCCAGCAGCCAAGATACGGGCGGGGAGCTGTTTTTT CASSQDTGGELFF TRBV4-3 . . TRBJ2-2
TGTGCCAGCAGCGGTCCGGGACTGGAGACCCAGTACTTC CASSGPGLETQYF TRBV5-6 . . TRBJ2-5